Listed here is a single T cell receptor (beta chain). This record belongs to a study of T-cell reconstitution after alpha-beta-depleted transplantation in children. This sample's TCRbeta library carried unique molecular identifier barcodes. MiXCR, applied by TCRdb to the PCR reads, yields one record per CDR3 protein. The repertoire holds hundreds of thousands of distinct CDR3 sequences, with approximately 32% as singletons. The V gene's germline CDR1 is SQVTM and CDR2 ANQGSEA. This CDR3 comprises 16 residues. V shed 5 bases and J 10 bases; nucleotides not matched to a gene: 14. The genes are TRBV29-1 and TRBJ2-1, with 13 nucleotides matching TRBD2. The specimen was PBMCs from the stem cell graft donor, collected from the stem cell graft. This TCR was sampled from a human donor who donated a stem cell graft to a child with aplastic anemia. The CDR3 region has the DNA TGCAGCGTTTTCTTAGGAACTAGCGGGAGGGCCAGAGAGCAGTTCTTC. Amino acid sequence: CSVFLGTSGRAREQFF.